This TCR beta chain emerged from a study of T-cell memory formation after mild COVID-19. Study-wide context: There were largely donor-specific TCR clusters.

Study-level points and caveats: The study detected some responding clones in pre-infection memory, suggesting cross-reactive memory joined.

This clonotype was found a few times. Its specificity is unknown. 5'RACE with constant-segment primers yielded barcoded, UMI-tagged TCR alpha and TCR beta cDNA libraries. TCRdb re-analysed the 5' RACE reads in MiXCR, keeping a single row per CDR3 protein. The sample yields hundreds of thousands of distinct CDR3 sequences, approximately 24% seen once. The TCR originated in an adult woman who had mild COVID-19 (a few samples of this study predate the infection). Cell type and time point are not known. The sample was PBMCs or a T cell subset sorted from them (not recorded which).

The CDR3 sequence: CASSQRPGLADTQYF. The CDR3 nucleotides are TGCGCCAGCAGCCAACGGCCCGGACTAGCGGATACGCAGTATTTT. The chain is built from TRBV4-1 and TRBJ2-3; 9 bases match TRBD2. Germline V CDR1 and CDR2: MGHRA, YSYEKL. This CDR3 has 15 amino acids. The J segment lost 6 bases and the V segment lost 2 bases, leaving 6 bases of the junction unmatched.